Following are 30 T cell receptor beta chains from one sample sequenced in a study of T cell changes during pregnancy in multiple sclerosis. Only in-frame clones appear in the TCRdb table, and some are missing; sequencing was by immunoSEQ multiplex PCR. Found here are 90,000 to 95,000 clones, 90% to 95% of them singletons; the top ten hold 2% to 2.5%. The material was peripheral blood, obtained in the third trimester of pregnancy. The origin of the receptors is a female donor with multiple sclerosis, enrolled in a pregnancy study.

J is TRBJ1-5 and V is TRBV10-3, with 8 bases aligning to TRBD1. Germline V CDR1 and CDR2: ENHRY, SYGVKD. The CDR3 has 15 amino acids. After removal of 0 bases from V and 6 bases from J, the junction contained 4 bases not matched to a gene. The CDR3 sequence: CAISESSGGGQPQHF. In DNA form, the CDR3 reads TGTGCCATCAGTGAGTCGTCAGGGGGCGGTCAGCCCCAGCATTTT.

The J gene is TRBJ1-3, the V gene TRBV7-9; D is unclear. The CDR3 runs 15 residues. Germline V gene data show CDR1 as SEHNR and CDR2 as FQNEAQ (reference sequence). V lost 5 bases, J lost 8 bases, and 19 bases lay in between. The chain's CDR3 is CASSPGVSIGHTIYF. CDR3 coding DNA: TGTGCCAGCAGCCCCGGGGTGTCGATAGGGCACACCATATATTTT.

This sequence joins TRBV5-6 and TRBJ2-2; D unresolved. Germline CDR1 and CDR2: SGHDT and YYEEEE. CDR3 length: 15 residues. Trimming cost V 4 bases and J 6 bases, with 16 bases left between them. Here the CDR3 reads CASSPRSILAGELFF. Here the CDR3 DNA reads TGTGCCAGCAGCCCCAGGTCAATTCTGGCCGGGGAGCTGTTTTTT.

CDR3 bases: TGTGCCAGCAGCAAGGACAGTCAAGAGACCCAGTACTTC. It is translated as CASSKDSQETQYF. The chain combines TRBV5-6 with TRBJ2-5, with D maybe TRBD1 (6 bases). CDR3 size: 13 residues. In germline, CDR1 is SGHDT, CDR2 YYEEEE. The germline V and J ends were trimmed by 4 bases and 2 bases, with 9 bases remaining between them.

V and J are TRBV5-1 and TRBJ2-1; 8 bases line up with TRBD2. The CDR3 totals 16 residues. Per the germline V gene, CDR1 is SGHRS and CDR2 is YFSETQ. The V segment lost 3 bases and the J segment 2 bases; nucleotides outside the gene matches: 7. CDR3 in amino acids: CASSSTLLAAYNEQFF. The CDR3 coding sequence is TGCGCCAGCAGCTCCACCTTACTAGCGGCCTACAATGAGCAGTTCTTC.

The genes are TRBV5-4 and TRBJ1-1; D gene uncertain. In germline, CDR1 is SGHNT, CDR2 YYREEE (reference sequence). This CDR3 has 13 amino acids. V was pared by 0 bases and J by 1 base, with 4 bases between. The CDR3 coding sequence is TGTGCCAGCAGCTTGGCCAGGAACACTGAAGCTTTCTTT. Its protein is CASSLARNTEAFF.

CDR3 loop: CASSLVRLAGSEIYNEQFF. DNA of the CDR3: TGTGCCAGCAGCTTAGTACGGCTAGCGGGAAGTGAAATTTACAATGAGCAGTTCTTC. The chain uses TRBV7-9 and TRBJ2-1, with 9 bases fitting TRBD2. V shed 1 base and J 4 bases; nucleotides not matched to a gene: 14. Germline CDR1 is SEHNR and CDR2 is FQNEAQ (reference sequence). CDR3 size: 19 residues.

This clone has only one observation. The chain's CDR3 is CASSLEGLAGSSPFEQYF. In nucleotides, the CDR3 is TGTGCCAGCAGCTTGGAGGGACTAGCGGGTTCCTCCCCCTTCGAGCAGTACTTC. V gene TRBV5-6 combines with J gene TRBJ2-7; 12 nucleotides match TRBD2. V shed 0 bases and J 6 bases; nucleotides not matched to a gene: 13. In germline, CDR1 is SGHDT, CDR2 YYEEEE. CDR3 length: 18 residues. Drawing the rest from reference TRBV5-6 and TRBJ2-7, the complete variable domain is DAGVTQSPTHLIKTRGQQVTLRCSPKSGHDTVSWYQQALGQGPQFIFQYYEEEERQRGNFPDRFSGHQFPNYSSELNVNALLLGDSALYLCASSLEGLAGSSPFEQYFGPGTRLTVT.

This clone occurred once. The chain carries TRBV9 and TRBJ2-1, with 10 nucleotides matching TRBD1. This CDR3 is built from 20 residues. Germline V gene sequence: CDR1 SGDLS, CDR2 YYNGEE. Unmatched junction bases numbered 16, after V lost 0 bases and J lost 4 bases. The DNA of the CDR3 is TGTGCCAGCAGCGTAGACTATTCGGGGACAGGGGCTGGAGGGTACAATGAGCAGTTCTTC. Translating gives CASSVDYSGTGAGGYNEQFF.

The rearrangement uses TRBV5-1 and TRBJ1-1; D remains ambiguous. Germline lookup yields CDR1 SGHRS and CDR2 YFSETQ. The CDR3 spans 14 residues. V was shortened by 6 bases and J by 2 bases, with 14 bases between the two germline ends. The CDR3: CASTGREVNTEAFF. The CDR3, as DNA: TGCGCCAGCACCGGCCGGGAGGTTAACACTGAAGCTTTCTTT.

With regard to this clone: Distinct nucleotide sequences in the sample also encode this CDR3. The J gene is TRBJ1-2, the V gene TRBV19; D remains unclear. CDR3 length: 14 amino acids. Germline values: CDR1 LNHDA, CDR2 SQIVND (reference sequence). Trimming cost V 1 base and J 2 bases, with 8 bases left between them. Here the CDR3 reads CASSIVGGNYGYTF. The CDR3 DNA is TGTGCCAGTAGTATAGTAGGAGGAAACTATGGCTACACCTTC.

The chain employs TRBV19 and TRBJ2-1, with 12 bases aligning to TRBD2. From germline, CDR1 is LNHDA and CDR2 SQIVND (reference sequence). The CDR3 is made up of 16 amino acids. Losses at the gene ends were 7 bases for V and 3 bases for J; bases not matched to a gene: 7. The chain's CDR3 is CASIGLAGGHYNEQFF. The DNA for the CDR3 is TGTGCCAGTATAGGGCTAGCGGGAGGGCACTACAATGAGCAGTTCTTC.

V and J are TRBV23-1 and TRBJ1-2; D uncertain. TRBV23-1 is an open reading frame, and its role is uncertain. The CDR3 has 10 residues. V gave up 4 bases and J gave up 13 bases, with 10 bases separating them. CDR3 amino acids: CASSLEVGTF. CDR3 sequence (DNA): TGCGCCAGCAGTCTAGAGGTGGGCACCTTC.

The V gene is TRBV7-9, the J gene TRBJ2-7; D not resolved. The CDR3 length is 14 residues. Per the germline V gene, CDR1 is SEHNR and CDR2 is FQNEAQ (reference sequence). Trimming shortened V by 4 bases and J by 2 bases, and 12 bases separated the two germline ends. The CDR3 region has the DNA TGTGCCAGCAGCTCGCCTTACGGAGCCTACGAGCAGTACTTC. Encoded protein: CASSSPYGAYEQYF. The variable domain in full, completed from reference TRBV7-9 and TRBJ2-7, reads DTGVSQNPRHKITKRGQNVTFRCDPISEHNRLYWYRQTLGQGPEFLTYFQNEAQLEKSRLLSDRFSAERPKGSFSTLEIQRTEQGDSAMYLCASSSPYGAYEQYFGPGTRLTVT.

CDR3: CASSKVRIPGETQYF. The CDR3, as DNA: TGTGCCAGCAGCAAAGTCCGTATACCGGGAGAGACCCAGTACTTC. The V gene is TRBV21-1, the J gene TRBJ2-5; TRBD2 is taken as the D call from the table, unchecked against the DNA. TRBV21-1 is marked as a pseudogene. This CDR3 region has 15 residues.

The CDR3 reads CASITENFNEQFF. For the CDR3, the DNA is TGTGCCAGCATCACAGAAAATTTCAATGAGCAGTTCTTC. V and J are TRBV6-1 and TRBJ2-1, with no clear D. Germline assignment: CDR1 MNHNS and CDR2 SASEGT. The CDR3 is 13 amino acids. V was cut by 7 bases and J by 6 bases, with 13 bases left in between.

In the case of this clone: The sample contains more than one DNA sequence encoding this CDR3. This sequence joins TRBV14 and TRBJ2-7; no firm D call. Per germline, CDR1 SGHDN and CDR2 FVKESK. Trimming removed 3 bases at V and 3 bases at J, with 3 bases between. This CDR3 has 11 residues. CDR3 sequence: CASSHGYEQYF. CDR3 DNA sequence: TGTGCCAGCAGCCACGGCTACGAGCAGTACTTC.

The J gene is TRBJ2-5, the V gene TRBV9; the D gene is possibly TRBD1 (6 bases). The CDR3 runs 15 residues. V was clipped by 0 bases and J by 4 bases, with 13 bases between them. Per germline, CDR1 SGDLS and CDR2 YYNGEE. The CDR3 loop reads CASSVEGVARETQYF. As DNA, the CDR3 is TGTGCCAGCAGCGTAGAGGGGGTTGCACGAGAGACCCAGTACTTC.

In its sample, this clone was seen once. The CDR3 bases are TGCGCCAGCAGCCCATGGCGGGCGCGTATGGAGACCCAGTACTTC. As protein: CASSPWRARMETQYF. V usage is TRBV5-1 and J usage is TRBJ2-5; D might be TRBD2 (5 bases). The V and J ends lost 4 bases and 5 bases respectively, with 18 bases between them. The CDR3 totals 15 residues. Germline CDR1 is SGHRS and CDR2 is YFSETQ.

V gene TRBV7-9 combines with J gene TRBJ1-1; D uncertain. V lost 2 bases and J 5 bases, leaving 9 bases between the germline ends. CDR1 and CDR2 from the germline V gene are SEHNR and FQNEAQ (reference sequence). There are 13 residues in the CDR3. This chain's CDR3 is CASSLRYWTEAFF. CDR3 sequence (DNA): TGTGCCAGCAGCTTACGGTACTGGACTGAAGCTTTCTTT.

This chain uses TRBV28 with TRBJ1-2; a weak D match, TRBD1 (5 bases). The germline V gene has CDR1 MDHEN and CDR2 SYDVKM. V lost 5 bases, J lost 4 bases, and 17 bases lay in between. This CDR3 contains 15 residues. CDR3 sequence reads: CASSEGHSRLYGYTF. The CDR3 region has the DNA TGTGCCAGCAGTGAAGGACACAGTCGACTCTATGGCTACACCTTC.

V usage is TRBV7-9 and J usage is TRBJ1-4; D perhaps matches TRBD1 (5 bases). Trimming pared 5 bases from V and 1 base from J, leaving 11 bases between. Germline-derived CDR1 and CDR2 are SEHNR and FQNEAQ (reference sequence). This CDR3 contains 15 residues. CDR3 sequence: CASSPVGGTNEKLFF. CDR3 in DNA: TGTGCCAGCAGCCCCGTCGGGGGAACTAATGAAAAACTGTTTTTT.

The V and J genes are TRBV5-6 and TRBJ2-7, with TRBD2 matching 13 bases. CDR3 length: 16 amino acids. In germline, CDR1 is SGHDT, CDR2 YYEEEE. The trim removed 4 bases at V and 3 bases at J, leaving 7 bases unmatched. CDR3 amino acids: CASSPGLAGPLYEQYF. The CDR3 DNA sequence: TGTGCCAGCAGCCCGGGACTAGCGGGGCCACTCTACGAGCAGTACTTC.

The CDR3 sequence is CARKLDTQYF. The CDR3 coding sequence is TGTGCCAGGAAACTCGATACGCAGTATTTT. The J gene is TRBJ2-3, the V gene TRBV6-4, with no clear D. The CDR3 covers 10 residues. Germline V CDR1 and CDR2: MRHNA, SNTAGT. V lost 9 bases and J 6 bases, leaving 7 bases between the germline ends.

The rearrangement joins TRBV7-9 to TRBJ2-7, with a possible D match to TRBD2 (6 bases). In germline, CDR1 is SEHNR, CDR2 FQNEAQ (reference sequence). Trimming stripped 5 bases from V and 2 bases from J, with 13 bases between. This CDR3 spans 14 amino acids. This CDR3 reads CASSPGTGAYEQYF. CDR3 sequence (DNA): TGTGCCAGCAGCCCCGGGACTGGAGCCTACGAGCAGTACTTC.

The rearrangement joins TRBV7-3 to TRBJ2-1, with 7 positions matching TRBD1. This CDR3 region has 15 residues. Looked up from germline, CDR1 is SGHTA and CDR2 is FQGTGA. V lost 2 bases to trimming and J lost 3 bases; unmatched junction nucleotides: 4. DNA of the CDR3: TGTGCCAGCAGCTTACTCGCAGGGGGCTACAATGAGCAGTTCTTC. It encodes CASSLLAGGYNEQFF. Full variable domain (outside the CDR3, taken from reference TRBV7-3 and TRBJ2-1): GAGVSQTPSNKVTEKGKYVELRCDPISGHTALYWYRQSLGQGPEFLIYFQGTGAADDSGLPNDRFFAVRPEGSVSTLKIQRTERGDSAVYLCASSLLAGGYNEQFFGPGTRLTVL.

The V and J genes are TRBV28 and TRBJ2-1; TRBD2 is a possible D gene (5 bases). The CDR3 loop spans 15 amino acids. Trimming cost V 6 bases and J 3 bases, with 15 bases left between them. In germline, CDR1 is MDHEN, CDR2 SYDVKM. The CDR3 region has the DNA TGTGCCAGCAGAGGGAGCGGAGGAAGCTACAATGAGCAGTTCTTC. Amino acids: CASRGSGGSYNEQFF.

The J gene is TRBJ1-5, the V gene TRBV19; TRBD1 aligns across 10 bases. The CDR3 totals 15 residues. Germline CDR1 and CDR2: LNHDA and SQIVND (reference sequence). J gave up 5 bases and V 7 bases, and 8 bases lay outside the gene matches. For the CDR3, the DNA is TGTGCCAGTACTCTGGCTGGGACAGGGGATCAGCCCCAGCATTTT. Protein product: CASTLAGTGDQPQHF. The full variable domain, in which reference TRBV19 and TRBJ1-5 provide the parts outside the CDR3, is DGGITQSPKYLFRKEGQNVTLSCEQNLNHDAMYWYRQDPGQGLRLIYYSQIVNDFQKGDIAEGYSVSREKKESFPLTVTSAQKNPTAFYLCASTLAGTGDQPQHFGDGTRLSIL.

V and J are TRBV19 and TRBJ2-7, with 7 nucleotides matching TRBD2. Germline assignment: CDR1 LNHDA and CDR2 SQIVND (reference sequence). The V gene end was trimmed by 6 bases and the J gene end by 2 bases; junction bases not matched to a gene: 16. The CDR3 is 17 amino acids. The CDR3 nucleotides read TGTGCCAGTAGACCCTCGGGAGGCGGGAAAAAAACCTACGAGCAGTACTTC. The encoded protein is CASRPSGGGKKTYEQYF.

V and J are TRBV19 and TRBJ2-3, with D possibly being TRBD2 (5 bases). The V gene lost 6 bases and the J gene lost 4 bases, with 17 bases spanning the gap. Per the germline V gene, CDR1 is LNHDA and CDR2 is SQIVND (reference sequence). CDR3 length: 15 residues. The CDR3 bases are TGTGCCAGTAGCACTACCTGGGCGGGCGCAGATACGCAGTATTTT. It translates to CASSTTWAGADTQYF. The variable domain in full, completed from reference TRBV19 and TRBJ2-3, reads DGGITQSPKYLFRKEGQNVTLSCEQNLNHDAMYWYRQDPGQGLRLIYYSQIVNDFQKGDIAEGYSVSREKKESFPLTVTSAQKNPTAFYLCASSTTWAGADTQYFGPGTRLTVL.